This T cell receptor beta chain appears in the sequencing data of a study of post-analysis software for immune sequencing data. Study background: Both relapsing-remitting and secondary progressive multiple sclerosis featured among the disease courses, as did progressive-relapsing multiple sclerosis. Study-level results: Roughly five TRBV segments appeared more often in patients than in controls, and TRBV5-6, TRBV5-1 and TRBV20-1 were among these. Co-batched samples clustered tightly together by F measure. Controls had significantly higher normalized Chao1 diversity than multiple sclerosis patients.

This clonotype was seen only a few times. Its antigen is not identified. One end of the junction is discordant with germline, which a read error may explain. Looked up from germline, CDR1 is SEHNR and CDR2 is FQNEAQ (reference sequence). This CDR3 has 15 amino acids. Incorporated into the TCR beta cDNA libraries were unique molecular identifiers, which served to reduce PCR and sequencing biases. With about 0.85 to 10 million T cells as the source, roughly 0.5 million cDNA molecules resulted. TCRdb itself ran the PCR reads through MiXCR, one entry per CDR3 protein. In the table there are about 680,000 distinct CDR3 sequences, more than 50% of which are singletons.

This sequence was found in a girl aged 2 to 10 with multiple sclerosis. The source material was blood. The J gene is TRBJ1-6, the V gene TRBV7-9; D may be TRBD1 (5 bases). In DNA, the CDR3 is TGTGTCAGCAGCTTAGCGGGACGGGATAATTCACCCCTCCACTTT. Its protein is CVSSLAGRDNSPLHF. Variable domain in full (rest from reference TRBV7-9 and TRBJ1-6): DTGVSQNPRHKITKRGQNVTFRCDPISEHNRLYWYRQTLGQGPEFLTYFQNEAQLEKSRLLSDRFSAERPKGSFSTLEIQRTEQGDSAMYLCVSSLAGRDNSPLHFGNGTRLTVT.